The 8 T cell receptor beta chains presented below share a single source sample, sequenced in a study of shared clonotypes between healthy human individuals. Profiled with immunoSEQ multiplex PCR; TCRdb holds only in-frame clones, not every one. The table records about 590,000 clones, roughly 95% of them present only once. As defined, naive CD8 cells were CD45RO-negative and positively selected for CCR7, with terminally differentiated effector memory CD45RA+ cells excluded. The sample comprised naive CD8+ T cells sorted from blood. Receptor source: a woman in her twenties or thirties in good health.

The rearrangement joins TRBV25-1 to TRBJ1-2; TRBD1 might be the D (5 bases). The CDR3 is made up of 11 amino acids. Germline V gene data show CDR1 as MGHDK and CDR2 as SYGVNS. Trimming took 6 bases from V and 5 from J, leaving 7 bases between them. CDR3 amino acids: CASRDIYGYTF. CDR3 nucleotide sequence: TGTGCCAGCAGGGACATTTATGGCTACACCTTC.

The chain links TRBV2 to TRBJ2-7, with D unclear. Trimming cost V 6 bases and J 0 bases, with 9 bases left between them. CDR1 is SNHLY and CDR2 is FYNNEI in the germline V gene. The CDR3 covers 13 residues. CDR3 DNA sequence: TGTGCCAGCAGGTTTGGCGGCTCCTACGAGCAGTACTTC. Translated: CASRFGGSYEQYF. Filled out from reference TRBV2 and TRBJ2-7, the complete variable domain reads EPEVTQTPSHQVTQMGQEVILRCVPISNHLYFYWYRQILGQKVEFLVSFYNNEISEKSEIFDDQFSVERPDGSNFTLKIRSTKLEDSAMYFCASRFGGSYEQYFGPGTRLTVT.

The rearrangement links TRBV7-9 to TRBJ2-7, with D tentatively TRBD2 (5 bases). V shed 3 bases and J shed 7 bases, with 7 bases lying between them. CDR1 is SEHNR, CDR2 FQNEAQ, per germline (reference sequence). The CDR3 loop spans 11 amino acids. In DNA, the CDR3 is TGTGCCAGCAGCTTGACGGGGGAGCAGTACTTC. It specifies CASSLTGEQYF.

The chain links TRBV9 to TRBJ2-7, with TRBD2 matching 9 bases. J was trimmed by 1 base and V by 4 bases; bases with no gene match: 6. The CDR3 runs 15 residues. CDR1 is SGDLS, CDR2 YYNGEE, per germline. CDR3 residues: CASSPGTSFSYEQYF. The DNA of the CDR3 is TGTGCCAGCAGCCCAGGGACTAGCTTTTCCTACGAGCAGTACTTC.

This sequence joins TRBV28 and TRBJ1-1, with a possible D match to TRBD1 (5 bases). The germline V gene has CDR1 MDHEN and CDR2 SYDVKM. The CDR3 loop spans 14 amino acids. With 6 bases removed from V and 5 bases from J, the gap between germline ends came to 16 bases. In DNA, the CDR3 is TGTGCCAGCAGACCGGGACTGGTTGGGACTGAAGCTTTCTTT. Protein sequence: CASRPGLVGTEAFF. The complete variable domain, with remaining parts taken from reference TRBV28 and TRBJ1-1, reads DVKVTQSSRYLVKRTGEKVFLECVQDMDHENMFWYRQDPGLGLRLIYFSYDVKMKEKGDIPEGYSVSREKKERFSLILESASTNQTSMYLCASRPGLVGTEAFFGQGTRLTVV.

The rearrangement uses TRBV6-5 and TRBJ2-2; unclear D gene. This CDR3 has 13 amino acids. V lost 0 bases and J lost 6, with 5 bases in between. Germline CDR1 is MNHEY and CDR2 is SVGAGI. The CDR3, as DNA: TGTGCCAGCAGTTACTCTAGTCCCGGGGAGCTGTTTTTT. Translating it yields CASSYSSPGELFF.

This clone was detected once. The gene calls are TRBV28 and TRBJ1-2; no clear D. V lost 2 bases and J lost 4, with 11 bases in between. Germline lookup yields CDR1 MDHEN and CDR2 SYDVKM. This CDR3 has 14 residues. The chain's CDR3 is CASSLQGSVYGYTF. CDR3 in DNA: TGTGCCAGCAGTTTACAAGGGTCTGTCTATGGCTACACCTTC.

V and J are TRBV4-1 and TRBJ2-7; TRBD2 matches 9 bases. The CDR3 consists of 16 residues. V lost 8 bases and J lost 4; bases outside the gene matches: 15. Germline CDR1 reads MGHRA; CDR2 reads YSYEKL. This chain's CDR3 is CASSPGEAGGLYEQYF. The CDR3 bases are TGCGCCAGCTCTCCCGGGGAAGCGGGAGGACTTTACGAGCAGTACTTC.